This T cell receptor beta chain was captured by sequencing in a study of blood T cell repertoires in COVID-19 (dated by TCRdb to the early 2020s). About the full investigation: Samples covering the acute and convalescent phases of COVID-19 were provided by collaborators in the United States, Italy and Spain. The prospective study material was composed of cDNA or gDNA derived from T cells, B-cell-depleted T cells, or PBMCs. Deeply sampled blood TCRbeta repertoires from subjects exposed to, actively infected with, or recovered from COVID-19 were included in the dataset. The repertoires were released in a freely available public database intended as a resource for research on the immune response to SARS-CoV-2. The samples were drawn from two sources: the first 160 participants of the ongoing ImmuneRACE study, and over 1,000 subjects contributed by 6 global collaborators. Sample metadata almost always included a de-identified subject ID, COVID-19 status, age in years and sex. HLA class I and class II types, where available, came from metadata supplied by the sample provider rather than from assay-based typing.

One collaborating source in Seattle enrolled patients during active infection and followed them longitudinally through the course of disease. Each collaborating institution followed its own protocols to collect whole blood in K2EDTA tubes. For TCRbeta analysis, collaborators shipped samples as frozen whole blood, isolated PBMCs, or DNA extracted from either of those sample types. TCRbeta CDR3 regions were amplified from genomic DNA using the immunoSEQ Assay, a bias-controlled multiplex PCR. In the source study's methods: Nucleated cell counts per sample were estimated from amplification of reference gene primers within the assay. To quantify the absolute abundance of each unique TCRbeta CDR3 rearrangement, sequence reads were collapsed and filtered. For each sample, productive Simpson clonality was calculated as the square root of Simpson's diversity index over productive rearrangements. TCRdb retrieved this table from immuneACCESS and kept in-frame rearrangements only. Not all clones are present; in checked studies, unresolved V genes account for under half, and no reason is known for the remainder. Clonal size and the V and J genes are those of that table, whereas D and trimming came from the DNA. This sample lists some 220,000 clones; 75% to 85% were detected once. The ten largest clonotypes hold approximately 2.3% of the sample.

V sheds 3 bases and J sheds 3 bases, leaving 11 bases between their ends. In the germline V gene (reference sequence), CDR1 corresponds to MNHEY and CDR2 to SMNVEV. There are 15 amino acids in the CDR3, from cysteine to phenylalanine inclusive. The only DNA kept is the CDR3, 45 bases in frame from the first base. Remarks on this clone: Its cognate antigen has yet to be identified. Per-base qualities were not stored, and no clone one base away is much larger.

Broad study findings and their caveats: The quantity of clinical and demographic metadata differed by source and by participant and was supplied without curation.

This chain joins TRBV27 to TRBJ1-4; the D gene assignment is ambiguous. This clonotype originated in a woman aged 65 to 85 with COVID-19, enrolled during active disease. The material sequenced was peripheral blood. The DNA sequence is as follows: TGTGCCAGCAGTTTGATCGGGAATGCTAATGAAAAACTGTTTTTT. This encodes CASSLIGNANEKLFF.